This TCR beta chain derives from a study of blood T cell repertoires in COVID-19. Study-wide background: Collection of acute and convalescent COVID-19 samples took place in the United States, Italy and Spain.

Clones were sequenced by immunoSEQ multiplex PCR, and TCRdb holds only the in-frame ones, with some missing. The data hold some 300,000 clones, with 85% to 95% observed a single time. Individuals aged roughly 18 to 95 years were recruited from 24 US areas. Exposed enrollees encountered a COVID-19 case at some point within 2 weeks before study entry. Regarding this clone: One end of the junction is discordant with germline, which a read error may explain.

Material for sequencing was PBMCs or T cells enriched from blood (not recorded which). The source of this sequence is a woman aged 30 to 39 who had been exposed to COVID-19.

The CDR3 spells CASCLGQNTEAFF. The DNA for the CDR3 is TGCGCCAGCTGCTTGGGACAGAACACTGAAGCTTTCTTT. The V gene is TRBV5-1, the J gene TRBJ1-1, with D possibly TRBD1 on 6 matching bases. CDR1 and CDR2 (germline): SGHRS, YFSETQ. This CDR3 contains 13 residues.